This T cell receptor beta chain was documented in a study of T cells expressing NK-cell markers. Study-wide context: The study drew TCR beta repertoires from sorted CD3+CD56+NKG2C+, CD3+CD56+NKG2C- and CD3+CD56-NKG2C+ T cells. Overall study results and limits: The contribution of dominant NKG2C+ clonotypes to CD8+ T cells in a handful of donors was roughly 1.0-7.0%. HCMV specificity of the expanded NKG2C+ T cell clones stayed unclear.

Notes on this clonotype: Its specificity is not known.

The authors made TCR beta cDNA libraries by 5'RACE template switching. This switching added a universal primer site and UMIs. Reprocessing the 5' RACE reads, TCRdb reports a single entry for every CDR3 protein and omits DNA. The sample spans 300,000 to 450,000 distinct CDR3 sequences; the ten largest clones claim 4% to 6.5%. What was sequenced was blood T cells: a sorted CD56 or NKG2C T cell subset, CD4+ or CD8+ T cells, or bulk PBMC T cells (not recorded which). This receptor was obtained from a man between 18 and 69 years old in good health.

CDR3 protein: CASSHASSGGANTGELFF. The chain combines TRBV4-2 with TRBJ2-2; TCRdb's D call of TRBD2 is untestable without DNA. The length of the CDR3 is 18 residues. Germline-derived CDR1 and CDR2 are LGHNA and YNFKEQ.